This T cell receptor beta chain originates from a study of OX40 agonist ivuxolimab in advanced cancers. Study results and caveats: Averaging showed that CD8+ T cells had more expanded clones than CD4+ did. Partial responders receiving 0.1-3.0 mg/kg showed among the lowest clonal expansion. Some nonresponders additionally presented with little normalized T-cell clonal expansion.

Germline V lookup: CDR1 SGHRS, CDR2 YFSETQ. V lost 6 bases, J lost 4 bases, and 22 bases lay in between. The CDR3 is 17 amino acids. Sequenced by immunoSEQ multiplex PCR; TCRdb stores in-frame clones only, minus some. The data contain more than 30,000 clones, about 92% of them singletons. It was autoimmune disease history or systemic immunosuppression that excluded patients. Remarks on this clone: Its antigen is unidentified.

The clonotype was recovered from an adult with an advanced solid tumor such as melanoma, head and neck, liver or kidney cancer. Sequencing was performed on CD4+ or CD8+ T cells sorted from blood, taken in a trial of the OX40 agonist ivuxolimab. The J gene is TRBJ2-2, the V gene TRBV5-1, with a weak D call TRBD2 (6 bases). The CDR3 protein is CASIESAGQGGTGELFF. The CDR3 bases are TGCGCCAGCATCGAAAGTGCGGGGCAGGGAGGCACCGGGGAGCTGTTTTTT.